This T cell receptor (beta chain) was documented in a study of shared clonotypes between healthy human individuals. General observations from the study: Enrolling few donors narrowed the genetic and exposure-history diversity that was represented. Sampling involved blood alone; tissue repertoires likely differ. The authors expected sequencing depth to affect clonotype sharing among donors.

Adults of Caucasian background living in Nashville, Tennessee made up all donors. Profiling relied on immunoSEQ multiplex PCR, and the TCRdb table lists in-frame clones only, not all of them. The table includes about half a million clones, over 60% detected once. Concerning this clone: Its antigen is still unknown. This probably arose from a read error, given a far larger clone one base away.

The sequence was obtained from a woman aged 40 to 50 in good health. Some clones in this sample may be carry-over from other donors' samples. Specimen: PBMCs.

The CDR3, as DNA: TGTGCCAGCTCACAATCAGCGGGAGAAGAGACCCGGTACTTC. Its translation is CASSQSAGEETRYF. J is TRBJ2-5 and V is TRBV18; TRBD2 agrees at 8 bases. The CDR3 runs to 14 residues. Germline V lookup: CDR1 KGHSH, CDR2 LQKENI.